This TCR beta chain came from a study of shared clonotypes between healthy human individuals. Assay used: immunoSEQ multiplex PCR; TCRdb lists only in-frame clones, some missing. The table shows hundreds of thousands of clones, with 70% to 80% occurring only once. V shed 4 bases and J shed 0 bases, with 14 bases lying between them. The CDR3 is 15 amino acids. Germline CDR1 and CDR2: SQVTM and ANQGSEA. The sequence derives from a woman in her 40s in good health. Some clones in this sample may be carry-over from other donors' samples. This chain links TRBV29-1 with TRBJ2-3, with D possibly TRBD1 on 5 matching bases. The specimen sequenced was PBMCs. DNA of the CDR3: TGCAGCGTTGCCAGGGCGAGCGCTAGCACAGATACGCAGTATTTT. It specifies CSVARASASTDTQYF.